This TCR beta chain comes out of a study of blood T cells in healthy people across ages. To note about this clonotype: Its antigen is currently unknown.

A second 7 to 11 cycle PCR used barcoded and J-beta primers. TCRdb analysed the 5' RACE reads with MiXCR anew, one entry per CDR3 protein. The sample holds over 700,000 distinct CDR3 sequences, more than 20% seen once. Whole-study findings and limits: Estimates of diversity drawn from one million T cells were considered underestimates. Measured against age, TCR beta diversity per million T cells decreased in a roughly linear manner.

This CDR3 is built from 14 residues. Germline values: CDR1 MNHEY, CDR2 SVGAGI. V dropped 6 bases and J dropped 10; count of bases not matched to a gene: 7. The sample was also reused in another study, on T cells of mothers and their children.

The sample comprised blood. The clonotype was recovered from a boy aged 5-17 years in good health. The chain is built from TRBV6-5 and TRBJ1-4; TRBD1 matches 11 bases. DNA of the CDR3: TGTGCCAGCAGCCCGGGACAGGGGGTCAGAAAACTGTTTTTT. Amino acid sequence: CASSPGQGVRKLFF.